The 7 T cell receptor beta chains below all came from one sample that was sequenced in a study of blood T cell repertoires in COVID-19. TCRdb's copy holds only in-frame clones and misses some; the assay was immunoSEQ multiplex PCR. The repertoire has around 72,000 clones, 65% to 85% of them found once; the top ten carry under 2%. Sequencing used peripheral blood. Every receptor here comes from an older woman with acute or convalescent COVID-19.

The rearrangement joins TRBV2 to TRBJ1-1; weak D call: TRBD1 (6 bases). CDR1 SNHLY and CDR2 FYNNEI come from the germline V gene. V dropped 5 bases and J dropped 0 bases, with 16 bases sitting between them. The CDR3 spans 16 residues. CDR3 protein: CASSIWAGALNTEAFF. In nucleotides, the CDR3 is TGTGCCAGCAGTATTTGGGCAGGGGCTCTGAACACTGAAGCTTTCTTT. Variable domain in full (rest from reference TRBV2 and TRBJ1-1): EPEVTQTPSHQVTQMGQEVILRCVPISNHLYFYWYRQILGQKVEFLVSFYNNEISEKSEIFDDQFSVERPDGSNFTLKIRSTKLEDSAMYFCASSIWAGALNTEAFFGQGTRLTVV.

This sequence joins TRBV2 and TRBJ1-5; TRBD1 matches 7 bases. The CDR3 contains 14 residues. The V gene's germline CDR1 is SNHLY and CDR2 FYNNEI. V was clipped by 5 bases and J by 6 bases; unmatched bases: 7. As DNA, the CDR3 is TGTGCCAGCAGTCCTAGACAGGGTATTCAGCCCCAGCATTTT. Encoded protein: CASSPRQGIQPQHF.

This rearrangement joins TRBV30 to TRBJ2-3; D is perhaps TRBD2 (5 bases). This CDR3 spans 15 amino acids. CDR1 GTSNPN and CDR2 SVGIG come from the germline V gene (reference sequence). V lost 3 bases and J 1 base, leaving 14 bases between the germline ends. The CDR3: CAWSAGQSGTDTQYF. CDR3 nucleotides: TGTGCCTGGAGCGCGGGCCAAAGCGGCACAGATACGCAGTATTTT.

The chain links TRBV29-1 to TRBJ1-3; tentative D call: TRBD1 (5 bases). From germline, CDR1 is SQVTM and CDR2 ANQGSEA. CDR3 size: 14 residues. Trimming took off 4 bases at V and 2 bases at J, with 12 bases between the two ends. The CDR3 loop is CSVVGGSAGNTIYF. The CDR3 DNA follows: TGCAGCGTTGTGGGGGGGAGCGCTGGAAACACCATATATTTT.

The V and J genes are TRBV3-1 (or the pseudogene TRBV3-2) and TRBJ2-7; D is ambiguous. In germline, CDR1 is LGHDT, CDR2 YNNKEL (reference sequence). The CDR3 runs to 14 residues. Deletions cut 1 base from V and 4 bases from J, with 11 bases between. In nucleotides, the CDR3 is TGTGCCAGCAGCCAAGGTTACACCCAGTACGAGCAGTACTTC. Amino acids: CASSQGYTQYEQYF.

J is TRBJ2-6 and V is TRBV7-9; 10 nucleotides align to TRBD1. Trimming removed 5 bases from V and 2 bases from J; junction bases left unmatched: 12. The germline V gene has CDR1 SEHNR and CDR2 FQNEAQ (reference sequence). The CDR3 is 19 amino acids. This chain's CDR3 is CASSPVIGTGVTGANVLTF. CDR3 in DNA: TGTGCCAGCAGCCCCGTGATAGGGACAGGGGTAACTGGGGCCAACGTCCTGACTTTC.

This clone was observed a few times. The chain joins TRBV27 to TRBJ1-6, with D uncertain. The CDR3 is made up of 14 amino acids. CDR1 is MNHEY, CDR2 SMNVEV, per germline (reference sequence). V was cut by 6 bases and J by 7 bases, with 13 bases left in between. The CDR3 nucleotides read TGTGCCAGCAGGCAAGAGGTTCCGAATTCACCCCTCCACTTT. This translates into CASRQEVPNSPLHF.